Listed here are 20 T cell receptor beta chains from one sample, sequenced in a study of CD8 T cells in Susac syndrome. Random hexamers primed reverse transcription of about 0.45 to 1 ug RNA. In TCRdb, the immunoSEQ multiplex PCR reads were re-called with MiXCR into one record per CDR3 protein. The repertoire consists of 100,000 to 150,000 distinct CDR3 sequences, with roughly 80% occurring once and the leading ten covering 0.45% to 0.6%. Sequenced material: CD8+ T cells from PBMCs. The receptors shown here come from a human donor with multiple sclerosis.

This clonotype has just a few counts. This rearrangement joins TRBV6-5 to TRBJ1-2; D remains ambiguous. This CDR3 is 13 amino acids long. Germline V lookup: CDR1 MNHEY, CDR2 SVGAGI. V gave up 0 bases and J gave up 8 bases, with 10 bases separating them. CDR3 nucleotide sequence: TGTGCCAGCAGTTACTCGACCGGGTCCGGCTACACCTTC. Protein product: CASSYSTGSGYTF.

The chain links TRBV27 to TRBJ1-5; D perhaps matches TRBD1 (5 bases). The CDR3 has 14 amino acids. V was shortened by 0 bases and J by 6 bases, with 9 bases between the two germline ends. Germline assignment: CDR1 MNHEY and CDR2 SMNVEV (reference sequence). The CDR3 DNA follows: TGTGCCAGCAGTTTATCAGGGGAGGGTCAGCCCCAGCATTTT. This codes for CASSLSGEGQPQHF.

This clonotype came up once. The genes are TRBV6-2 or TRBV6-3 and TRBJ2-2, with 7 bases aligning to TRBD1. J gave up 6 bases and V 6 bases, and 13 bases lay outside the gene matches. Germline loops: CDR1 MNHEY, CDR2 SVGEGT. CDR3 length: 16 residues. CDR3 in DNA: TGTGCCAGCAGGGGCAGGGGGATTGAAATCGCCGGGGAGCTGTTTTTT. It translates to CASRGRGIEIAGELFF.

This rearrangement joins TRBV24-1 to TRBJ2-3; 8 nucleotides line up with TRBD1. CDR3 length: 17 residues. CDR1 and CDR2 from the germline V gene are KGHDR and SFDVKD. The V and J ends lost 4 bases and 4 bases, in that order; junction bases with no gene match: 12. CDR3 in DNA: TGTGCCACCAGTGAATCCACAGGGGGTGTAAAGCCAGATACGCAGTATTTT. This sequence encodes CATSESTGGVKPDTQYF.

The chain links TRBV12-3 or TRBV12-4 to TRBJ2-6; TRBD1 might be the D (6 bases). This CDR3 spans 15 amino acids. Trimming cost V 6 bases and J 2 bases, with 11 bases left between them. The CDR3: CASRSRDTGANVLTF. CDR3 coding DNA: TGTGCCAGCAGGTCCCGGGACACTGGGGCCAACGTCCTGACTTTC.

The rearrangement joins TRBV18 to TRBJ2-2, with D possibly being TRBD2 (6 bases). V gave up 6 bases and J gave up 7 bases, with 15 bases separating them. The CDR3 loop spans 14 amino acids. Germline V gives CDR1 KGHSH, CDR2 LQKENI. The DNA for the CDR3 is TGTGCCAGCTCCTCCCGGGACTTGTACGGGGAGCTGTTTTTT. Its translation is CASSSRDLYGELFF.

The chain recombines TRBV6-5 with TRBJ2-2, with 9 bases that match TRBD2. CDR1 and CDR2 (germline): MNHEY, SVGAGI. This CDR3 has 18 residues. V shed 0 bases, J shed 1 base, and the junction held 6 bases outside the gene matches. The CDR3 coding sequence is TGTGCCAGCAGTTACTCGAGTAGCGGGGGCCTGAACACCGGGGAGCTGTTTTTT. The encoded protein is CASSYSSSGGLNTGELFF.

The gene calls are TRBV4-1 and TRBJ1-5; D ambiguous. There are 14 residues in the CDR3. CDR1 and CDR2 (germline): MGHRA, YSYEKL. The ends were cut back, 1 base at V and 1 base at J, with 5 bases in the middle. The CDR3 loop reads CASSQVNSNQPQHF. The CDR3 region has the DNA TGCGCCAGCAGCCAAGTCAACAGCAATCAGCCCCAGCATTTT.

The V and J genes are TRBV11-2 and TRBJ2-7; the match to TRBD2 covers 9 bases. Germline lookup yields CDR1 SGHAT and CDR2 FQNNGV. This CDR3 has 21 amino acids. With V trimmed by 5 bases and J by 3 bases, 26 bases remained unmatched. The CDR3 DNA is TGTGCCAGCAGCCCGGTCGGGGATAGGCTAGCGGGAACCTGGAAGCACTACGAGCAGTACGTC. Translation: CASSPVGDRLAGTWKHYEQYV.

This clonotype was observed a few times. CDR3 sequence reads: CASSFGENTEAFF. The CDR3 DNA is TGTGCCAGCAGCTTTGGGGAGAACACTGAAGCTTTCTTT. V and J are TRBV11-1 and TRBJ1-1; no clear D gene. Germline V lookup: CDR1 SGHAT, CDR2 FQDESV (reference sequence). V lost 3 bases and J lost 1, with 6 bases in between. The CDR3 is 13 amino acids.

CDR3 in amino acids: CSARKRGGTDTQYF. The CDR3 bases are TGCAGTGCTAGAAAGCGGGGAGGCACAGATACGCAGTATTTT. The chain has TRBV20-1 and TRBJ2-3, with 7 bases matching TRBD2. Trimming cost V 2 bases and J 1 base; bases outside gene matches: 3. The CDR3 loop spans 14 amino acids. Germline V gene sequence: CDR1 DFQATT, CDR2 SNEGSKA (reference sequence).

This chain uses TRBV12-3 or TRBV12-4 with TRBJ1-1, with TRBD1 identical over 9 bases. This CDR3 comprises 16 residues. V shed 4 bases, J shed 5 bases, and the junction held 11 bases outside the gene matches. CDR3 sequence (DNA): TGTGCCAGCAGTTCCCGGGACAGGGAGGTAGTGACTGAAGCTTTCTTT. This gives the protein CASSSRDREVVTEAFF.

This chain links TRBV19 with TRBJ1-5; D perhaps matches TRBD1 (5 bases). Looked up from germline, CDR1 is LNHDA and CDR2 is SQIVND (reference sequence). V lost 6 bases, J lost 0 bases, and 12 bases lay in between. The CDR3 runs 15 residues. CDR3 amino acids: CASSGLGGSNQPQHF. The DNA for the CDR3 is TGTGCCAGTAGCGGGCTGGGGGGTAGCAATCAGCCCCAGCATTTT.

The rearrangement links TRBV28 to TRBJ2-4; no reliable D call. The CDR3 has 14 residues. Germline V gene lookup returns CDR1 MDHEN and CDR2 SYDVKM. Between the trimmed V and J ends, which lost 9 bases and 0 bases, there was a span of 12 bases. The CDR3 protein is CARPPPLAKNIQYF. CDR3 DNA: TGTGCCAGACCGCCTCCCCTAGCCAAAAACATTCAGTACTTC.

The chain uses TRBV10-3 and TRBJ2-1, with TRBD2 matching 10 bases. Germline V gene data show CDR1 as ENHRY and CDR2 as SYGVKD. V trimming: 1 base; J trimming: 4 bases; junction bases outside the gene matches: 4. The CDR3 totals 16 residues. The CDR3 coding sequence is TGTGCCATCAGTGAGTTAGCGGGAGGACAATACAATGAGCAGTTCTTC. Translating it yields CAISELAGGQYNEQFF.

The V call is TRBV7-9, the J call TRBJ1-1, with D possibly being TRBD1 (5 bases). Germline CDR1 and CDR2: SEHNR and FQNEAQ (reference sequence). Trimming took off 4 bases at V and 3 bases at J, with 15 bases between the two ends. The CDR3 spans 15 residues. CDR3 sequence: CASSSSEVGHTEAFF. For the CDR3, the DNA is TGTGCCAGCAGCTCGTCAGAGGTGGGGCACACTGAAGCTTTCTTT.

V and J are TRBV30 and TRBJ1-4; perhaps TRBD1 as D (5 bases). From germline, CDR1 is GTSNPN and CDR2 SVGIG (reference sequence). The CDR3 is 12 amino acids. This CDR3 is CAARGEDEKLFF. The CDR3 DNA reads TGTGCTGCCCGAGGGGAAGATGAAAAACTGTTTTTT.

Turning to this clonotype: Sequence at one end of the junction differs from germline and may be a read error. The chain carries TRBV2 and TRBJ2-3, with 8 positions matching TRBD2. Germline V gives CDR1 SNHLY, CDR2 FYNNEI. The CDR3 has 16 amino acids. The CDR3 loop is CSSRTTGGRMADTQYF. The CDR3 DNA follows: TGTTCCAGCAGAACAACGGGGGGGCGTATGGCAGATACGCAGTATTTT.

The CDR3, as DNA: TGTGCCAGCAGCTTGGCGGTGGCAGGGGGCACTGAAGCTTTCTTT. It codes for CASSLAVAGGTEAFF. The V gene is TRBV5-5, the J gene TRBJ1-1; 7 bases are shared with TRBD1. Looked up from germline, CDR1 is SGHKS and CDR2 is YYEKEE (reference sequence). The V and J ends lost 0 bases and 4 bases, in that order; junction bases with no gene match: 6. The CDR3 has 15 amino acids.

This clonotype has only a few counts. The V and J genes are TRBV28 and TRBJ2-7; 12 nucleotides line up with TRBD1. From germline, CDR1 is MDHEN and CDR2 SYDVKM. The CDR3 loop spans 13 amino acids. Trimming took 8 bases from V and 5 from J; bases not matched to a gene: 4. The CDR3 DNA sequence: TGTGCCAGCTCCGGGACAGGGGGCGACGAGCAGTACTTC. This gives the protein CASSGTGGDEQYF.